The 25 T cell receptor beta chains below all came from one sample that was sequenced in a study of regulatory dendritic cells for organ transplantation. The antigens for these receptors are not known. Allogeneic regulatory or mature dendritic cells were co-cultured for less than six days with CFSE-labeled sorted T cells at 1:10. TCRdb keeps only in-frame clones here, not all; method: immunoSEQ multiplex PCR. The sample carries about 5,400 clones, 65% to 75% recorded once. The sequencing sample was made of memory CD8+ T cells from blood cultured with regulatory dendritic cells. Subset given: CD45RO+ memory T cells. Receptor source: a human donor in good health.

The chain links TRBV4-1 to TRBJ2-7; 10 nucleotides line up with TRBD1. CDR1 is MGHRA and CDR2 is YSYEKL in the germline V gene. CDR3 length: 15 residues. The V gene end was trimmed by 3 bases and the J gene end by 6 bases; junction bases not matched to a gene: 8. The CDR3 nucleotides read TGCGCCAGCAGCCAGTCCGGGACAGGGGTTGCCGAGCAGTACTTC. Amino acids: CASSQSGTGVAEQYF.

The rearrangement joins TRBV27 to TRBJ2-7; the match to TRBD1 covers 10 bases. The CDR3 is made up of 15 amino acids. Germline CDR1 and CDR2: MNHEY and SMNVEV (reference sequence). J was trimmed by 3 bases and V by 4 bases; bases with no gene match: 6. CDR3 nucleotide sequence: TGTGCCAGCAGTTCGCCGGGACAGGGGAACTACGAGCAGTACTTC. Translated, it gives CASSSPGQGNYEQYF.

The V gene is TRBV4-3, the J gene TRBJ1-1; D is ambiguous. The CDR3 contains 12 residues. Germline CDR1 is LGHNA and CDR2 is YSLEER. With 0 bases removed from V and 7 bases from J, the gap between germline ends came to 6 bases. CDR3 sequence: CASSQDWGEAFF. Here the CDR3 DNA reads TGCGCCAGCAGCCAAGACTGGGGTGAAGCTTTCTTT.

There are a few counts of this clone. The chain uses TRBV7-9 and TRBJ2-3; TRBD1 matches 9 bases. After removal of 5 bases from V and 0 bases from J, the junction contained 9 bases not matched to a gene. There are 17 residues in the CDR3. The V gene's germline CDR1 is SEHNR and CDR2 FQNEAQ (reference sequence). The CDR3 DNA sequence: TGTGCCAGCAGCGCCCGGGACAGGGTTTCTAGCACAGATACGCAGTATTTT. Translating it yields CASSARDRVSSTDTQYF.

The chain couples TRBV6-5 to TRBJ2-7, with 9 positions matching TRBD2. Looked up from germline, CDR1 is MNHEY and CDR2 is SVGAGI. The CDR3 is 14 residues long. Trimming at V came to 2 bases and at J to 4 bases, leaving 3 bases not matched to a gene. CDR3 residues: CASSYKTSGYEQYF. DNA for the CDR3: TGTGCCAGCAGTTACAAGACTAGCGGATACGAGCAGTACTTC.

The rearrangement links TRBV29-1 to TRBJ2-7, with a possible D match to TRBD1 (6 bases). The germline CDR1 and CDR2 sequences are SQVTM and ANQGSEA. Trimming took off 3 bases at V and 4 bases at J, with 10 bases between the two ends. CDR3 length: 12 residues. Here the CDR3 DNA reads TGCAGCGTTGAGGACAGCCCATACGAGCAGTACTTC. As protein: CSVEDSPYEQYF.

The chain has TRBV28 and TRBJ2-6, with D perhaps given as TRBD1 or TRBD2 (5 bases each). The CDR3 has 16 residues. In germline, CDR1 is MDHEN, CDR2 SYDVKM. Trimming stripped 5 bases from V and 2 bases from J, with 13 bases between. This CDR3 is CASSGGEPAGANVLTF. CDR3 in DNA: TGTGCCAGCAGTGGGGGTGAGCCTGCTGGGGCCAACGTCCTGACTTTC.

The chain couples TRBV7-9 to TRBJ2-2; the match to TRBD1 covers 7 bases. J lost 5 bases, V lost 5 bases, and 14 bases had no gene match. The CDR3 totals 17 residues. CDR1 is SEHNR and CDR2 is FQNEAQ in the germline V gene (reference sequence). CDR3 DNA: TGTGCCAGCAGCGACCGGAGGTACGGGACAGAGACCGGGGAGCTGTTTTTT. Amino acids: CASSDRRYGTETGELFF. The full variable domain, its missing parts supplied by reference TRBV7-9 and TRBJ2-2, is DTGVSQNPRHKITKRGQNVTFRCDPISEHNRLYWYRQTLGQGPEFLTYFQNEAQLEKSRLLSDRFSAERPKGSFSTLEIQRTEQGDSAMYLCASSDRRYGTETGELFFGEGSRLTVL.

The chain recombines TRBV25-1 with TRBJ2-3; D is undetermined. The V gene's germline CDR1 is MGHDK and CDR2 SYGVNS. The CDR3 runs 11 residues. Trimming stripped 4 bases from V and 6 bases from J, with 5 bases between. In nucleotides, the CDR3 is TGTGCCAGCAGTGTTGGGGATACGCAGTATTTT. Translating gives CASSVGDTQYF.

V and J are TRBV5-1 and TRBJ2-1; 7 bases align to TRBD2. This CDR3 is 15 amino acids long. CDR1 and CDR2 from the germline V gene are SGHRS and YFSETQ. With 5 bases clipped from V and 3 bases from J, the junction kept 8 bases outside the gene matches. CDR3 bases: TGCGCCAGCAGGAAGGATGGGGACTACTACAATGAGCAGTTCTTC. Protein sequence: CASRKDGDYYNEQFF.

The rearrangement links TRBV7-9 to TRBJ2-7; 9 bases match TRBD1. Losses at the gene ends were 4 bases for V and 0 bases for J; bases not matched to a gene: 4. The CDR3 has 15 amino acids. Germline V gives CDR1 SEHNR, CDR2 FQNEAQ (reference sequence). The CDR3 region has the DNA TGTGCCAGCAGCTCGACAGGGGGTTACTCCTACGAGCAGTACTTC. Residues: CASSSTGGYSYEQYF.

This clone was observed a single time. CDR3 nucleotides: TGCGCCAGCAGCCAAGATCTAATGGGCGAGCAGTACTTC. This translates into CASSQDLMGEQYF. The J gene is TRBJ2-7, the V gene TRBV4-1; D not certain. Trimming took 0 bases from V and 6 from J, leaving 9 bases between them. The CDR3 is 13 amino acids. CDR1 is MGHRA and CDR2 is YSYEKL in the germline V gene.

The V and J genes are TRBV7-9 and TRBJ1-2, with D uncertain. The ends were cut back, 4 bases at V and 6 bases at J, with 12 bases in the middle. In germline, CDR1 is SEHNR, CDR2 FQNEAQ (reference sequence). The CDR3 length is 13 residues. The CDR3 loop reads CASSSAMIHGYTF. DNA for the CDR3: TGTGCCAGCAGCTCCGCCATGATCCATGGCTACACCTTC.

This CDR3 reads CASSLLGGYEQYF. CDR3 coding DNA: TGTGCCAGCAGTTTATTGGGCGGTTACGAGCAGTACTTC. This chain links TRBV27 with TRBJ2-7; D unclear. The V and J ends lost 1 base and 4 bases respectively, with 8 bases between them. The CDR3 has 13 amino acids. Germline values: CDR1 MNHEY, CDR2 SMNVEV (reference sequence).

V gene TRBV7-9 combines with J gene TRBJ2-5; 13 bases line up with TRBD2. This CDR3 spans 19 amino acids. From germline, CDR1 is SEHNR and CDR2 FQNEAQ (reference sequence). After removal of 2 bases from V and 5 bases from J, the junction contained 14 bases not matched to a gene. The CDR3 loop is CASSLSAGLAGISGETQYF. The DNA of the CDR3 is TGTGCCAGCAGCTTATCCGCGGGACTAGCGGGGATCTCTGGGGAGACCCAGTACTTC.

This chain links TRBV6-1 with TRBJ1-1; D uncertain. From germline, CDR1 is MNHNS and CDR2 SASEGT. V was cut by 5 bases and J by 1 base, with 11 bases left in between. The CDR3 has 14 amino acids. CDR3 residues: CASSQALPNTEAFF. The CDR3 nucleotides are TGTGCCAGCAGTCAGGCACTCCCGAACACTGAAGCTTTCTTT.

The gene calls are TRBV5-1 and TRBJ2-5; 10 positions agree with TRBD2. The V gene end was trimmed by 0 bases and the J gene end by 4 bases; junction bases not matched to a gene: 9. The germline gives CDR1 SGHRS, CDR2 YFSETQ. CDR3 length: 17 residues. The chain's CDR3 is CASSLEAGGLVIETQYF. The CDR3 DNA reads as TGCGCCAGCAGCTTGGAAGCGGGAGGGCTTGTGATAGAGACCCAGTACTTC.

In its sample, this clone ranks as hyperexpanded. V usage is TRBV4-3 and J usage is TRBJ2-7; perhaps TRBD1 as D (6 bases). The V gene's germline CDR1 is LGHNA and CDR2 YSLEER. The V gene lost 1 base and the J gene lost 5 bases, with 15 bases spanning the gap. The CDR3 spans 15 residues. The CDR3 protein is CASSQVGAGEHEQYF. In DNA form, the CDR3 reads TGCGCCAGCAGCCAAGTAGGAGCAGGGGAACACGAGCAGTACTTC.

This chain links TRBV9 with TRBJ1-1; possibly TRBD1 for D (5 bases). Deletions cut 0 bases from V and 3 bases from J, with 12 bases between. Germline CDR1 reads SGDLS; CDR2 reads YYNGEE. The CDR3 spans 15 residues. DNA for the CDR3: TGTGCCAGCAGCGTAGAAGGTGGGGGTTACACTGAAGCTTTCTTT. Encoded protein: CASSVEGGGYTEAFF. Using reference TRBV9 and TRBJ1-1 for the parts outside the CDR3, the full variable domain is DSGVTQTPKHLITATGQRVTLRCSPRSGDLSVYWYQQSLDQGLQFLIQYYNGEERAKGNILERFSAQQFPDLHSELNLSSLELGDSALYFCASSVEGGGYTEAFFGQGTRLTVV.

The chain is built from TRBV19 and TRBJ2-1; D uncertain. The CDR3 has 13 residues. Germline CDR1 LNHDA, CDR2 SQIVND (reference sequence). Deletions cut 7 bases from V and 6 bases from J, with 13 bases between. Here the CDR3 reads CASTSWLGNEQFF. The DNA for the CDR3 is TGTGCCAGTACCTCATGGTTGGGCAATGAGCAGTTCTTC.

This chain links TRBV4-3 with TRBJ2-1; 10 bases align to TRBD2. Trimming removed 1 base from V and 8 bases from J; junction bases left unmatched: 5. The CDR3 loop spans 15 amino acids. Germline assignment: CDR1 LGHNA and CDR2 YSLEER. CDR3 coding DNA: TGCGCCAGCAGCCAAGGAAGCGGGGGGGCCTATGAGCAGTTCTTC. Encoded protein: CASSQGSGGAYEQFF.

The V gene is TRBV5-4, the J gene TRBJ1-4; 9 bases line up with TRBD1. After removal of 0 bases from V and 10 bases from J, the junction contained 4 bases not matched to a gene. There are 14 residues in the CDR3. The germline V gene encodes CDR1 SGHNT and CDR2 YYREEE (reference sequence). In DNA, the CDR3 is TGTGCCAGCAGCTTGGGGCTGGGACAGGGAAAACTGTTTTTT. Protein: CASSLGLGQGKLFF.

The rearrangement uses TRBV6-1 and TRBJ2-7, with D possibly matching TRBD1 (6 bases). Trimming stripped 4 bases from V and 0 bases from J, with 16 bases between. Germline CDR1 reads MNHNS; CDR2 reads SASEGT. The CDR3 runs to 16 residues. CDR3 in DNA: TGTGCCAGCAGTGCCGGACAGTCGATAGGCTCCTACGAGCAGTACTTC. It specifies CASSAGQSIGSYEQYF.

This rearrangement joins TRBV11-2 to TRBJ2-3, with a possible D match to TRBD2 (5 bases). V shed 1 base and J shed 0 bases, with 5 bases lying between them. Germline CDR1 is SGHAT and CDR2 is FQNNGV. CDR3 length: 14 amino acids. The CDR3: CASSLGTSTDTQYF. In nucleotides, the CDR3 is TGTGCCAGCAGCTTAGGGACTAGCACAGATACGCAGTATTTT.

The chain joins TRBV11-3 to TRBJ1-4; no firm D call. Germline V lookup: CDR1 SGHNT, CDR2 YENEEA. Trimming pared 2 bases from V and 5 bases from J, leaving 15 bases between. The CDR3 spans 16 residues. The CDR3 region is CASSLSQDGRNEKLFF. The CDR3 DNA reads as TGTGCCAGCAGCTTAAGTCAAGACGGACGAAATGAAAAACTGTTTTTT.